These T cell receptor beta chains were read from a single sample in a study of blood T cell repertoires in COVID-19. The assay was immunoSEQ multiplex PCR, and TCRdb's table has in-frame clones only and misses some. This sample has about 160,000 clones, with around 80% found just once. The sequenced material came from peripheral blood. The source is a man in his sixties with acute or convalescent COVID-19. Both conserved end residues are part of each CDR3. D genes are given only for firm matches. The listing skips clone size in some rows; elsewhere it reads once, few, many or a size class.

d_gene	abundance	v_gene	j_gene	CDR3nt	CDR3aa
TRBD1	once	TRBV18	TRBJ1-3	TGTGCCAGCTCACCCGGGACAGGCTCTGGAAACACCATATATTTT	CASSPGTGSGNTIYF
NA	NA	TRBV6-2/TRBV6-3	TRBJ1-1	TGTGCCAGCAGTTACGCCCAGGGGTCGGGAACTGAAGCTTTCTTT	CASSYAQGSGTEAFF
TRBD2	once	TRBV5-6	TRBJ2-1	TGTGCCAGCAGGGGACTAGCGGGTGACAATGAGCAGTTCTTC	CASRGLAGDNEQFF
NA	NA	TRBV10-2	TRBJ1-1	TGCGCCAGCGGAACAGGGGAAGCTTTCTTT	CASGTGEAFF
TRBD2	NA	TRBV4-3	TRBJ2-7	TGCGCCAGCAGCCAAGATCTATCAACAGCGGGAGGTGAGCAGTACTTC	CASSQDLSTAGGEQYF
NA	NA	TRBV5-6	TRBJ1-2	TGTGCCAGCAGCTTGGGGACAGATTACTATGGCTACACCTTC	CASSLGTDYYGYTF
TRBD1	NA	TRBV29-1	TRBJ2-3	TGCAGCGTTGCCAGGGGGCCCACAGATACGCAGTATTTT	CSVARGPTDTQYF
NA	NA	TRBV2	TRBJ1-6	TGTGCCAGCAGTGATGGGGGGGACGATAATTCACCCCTCCACTTT	CASSDGGDDNSPLHF
NA	once	TRBV7-9	TRBJ1-2	TGTGCCAGCAGCTTAGGGGAGGGTACCTATGGCTACACCTTC	CASSLGEGTYGYTF
TRBD1	NA	TRBV13	TRBJ1-2	TGTGCCAGCAGCTCCTGGACAGGGCCAGACTATGGCTACACCTTC	CASSSWTGPDYGYTF
NA	few	TRBV7-2	TRBJ1-5	TGTGCCAGCAGCTTTCCAGGGGATAGCAATCAGCCCCAGCATTTT	CASSFPGDSNQPQHF
TRBD1	once	TRBV29-1	TRBJ2-2	TGCAGCGTGGTGGACAGGGCGAACACCGGGGAGCTGTTTTTT	CSVVDRANTGELFF
TRBD2	NA	TRBV4-2	TRBJ2-3	TGTGCCAGCAGCCAAGATCATAGCGGGGGAAGCACAGATACGCAGTATTTT	CASSQDHSGGSTDTQYF
NA	NA	TRBV4-1	TRBJ2-7	TGCGCCAGCAGCCAAGAGCAGGGTGGCTACGAGCAGTACTTC	CASSQEQGGYEQYF
NA	NA	TRBV4-3	TRBJ1-2	TGCGCCAGCAGCCAAGAAGGGCAGGGTCGCTACACCTTC	CASSQEGQGRYTF
TRBD1	NA	TRBV7-8	TRBJ1-2	TGTGCCAGCAGCTTAGAACAGGGGGTTGGTGGCTACACCTTC	CASSLEQGVGGYTF
NA	NA	TRBV23-1	TRBJ1-5	TGCGCCAGCAGCCCTAAGAGGGTAACATGGGATCAGCCCCAGCATTTT	CASSPKRVTWDQPQHF
NA	NA	TRBV5-1	TRBJ2-1	TGCGCCAGCAGCTTGGAGTCTAGATACAATGAGCAGTTCTTC	CASSLESRYNEQFF
TRBD1	NA	TRBV5-1	TRBJ1-2	TGCGCCAGCAGCTTAGACAGGGGGATCGACTATGGCTACACCTTC	CASSLDRGIDYGYTF
NA	NA	TRBV18	TRBJ1-1	TGTGCCAGCTCCCAGACTGAGGACACTGAAGCTTTCTTT	CASSQTEDTEAFF
TRBD1	NA	TRBV7-2	TRBJ2-5	TGTGCCAGCAGCCAGACGGACAGGGGGCTAGGGGGCCAGTACTTC	CASSQTDRGLGGQYF
NA	NA	TRBV23-1	TRBJ1-1	TGCGCCAGCAGTCAATCGAGAGGAGCCACTGAAGCTTTCTTT	CASSQSRGATEAFF
NA	few	TRBV15	TRBJ2-2	TGTGCCACCAGCAGAGACCCAGGGGCCGGGGAGCTGTTTTTT	CATSRDPGAGELFF
NA	NA	TRBV5-6	TRBJ1-2	TGTGCCAGCAGCTTGGACAGAAGCCCCTACTATGGCTACACCTTC	CASSLDRSPYYGYTF
TRBD1	NA	TRBV10-3	TRBJ1-3	TGTGCCATCAGCCGGGACAGTGTAAACACCATATATTTT	CAISRDSVNTIYF
TRBD1	NA	TRBV28	TRBJ2-1	TGTGCCAGCAGTTTATGGACAGGGGAAGGGGTAGAGCAGTTCTTC	CASSLWTGEGVEQFF
NA	NA	TRBV16	TRBJ1-1	TGTGCCAGCAGCCAAATACAGAACACTGAAGCTTTCTTT	CASSQIQNTEAFF
TRBD1	many	TRBV9	TRBJ1-4	TGTGCCAGCAGCGTAGCCCACGGACAGGGAGGGGTTGAAAAACTGTTTTTT	CASSVAHGQGGVEKLFF
NA	few	TRBV11-2	TRBJ1-4	TGTGCCAGCAGCCACAATTTCCAGGGCTTAACTAATGAAAAACTGTTTTTT	CASSHNFQGLTNEKLFF
TRBD1	NA	TRBV7-2	TRBJ2-3	TGTGCCAGCAGCCCCGGGACAGGGCCCACAGATACGCAGTATTTT	CASSPGTGPTDTQYF
NA	NA	TRBV9	TRBJ1-2	TGTGCCAGCAGCGTAACAGGACAGACTAACTATGGCTACACCTTC	CASSVTGQTNYGYTF
NA	many	TRBV27	TRBJ1-2	TGTGCCAGCAGTTTTTCGGGGGATGGCTATGGCTACACCTTC	CASSFSGDGYGYTF
TRBD2	NA	TRBV2	TRBJ2-3	TGTGCCAGCAGTGAGGGAGCGGGGGAGAGCACAGATACGCAGTATTTT	CASSEGAGESTDTQYF
TRBD1	NA	TRBV5-1	TRBJ2-4	TGCGCCAGCAGCACCTTTCGACAGGGTCGAGCCAAAAACATTCAGTACTTC	CASSTFRQGRAKNIQYF
NA	few	TRBV5-1	TRBJ1-1	TGCGCCAGCAGCTTGGTGGGCAGAAAGAACACTGAAGCTTTCTTT	CASSLVGRKNTEAFF
NA	NA	TRBV7-8	TRBJ2-2	TGTGCCAGCAGACTCCTTGACACCGGGGAGCTGTTTTTT	CASRLLDTGELFF
NA	NA	TRBV30	TRBJ2-2	TGTGCGGGCGGAGGGGTCCTCAACACCGGGGAGCTGTTTTTT	CAGGGVLNTGELFF
NA	NA	TRBV23-1	TRBJ2-7	TGCGCCAGCAGTCAGCGGGCAAAATGCTACGAGCAGTACTTC	CASSQRAKCYEQYF
TRBD2	NA	TRBV4-1	TRBJ2-3	TGCGCCAGCAGCCAAGATTTTGGTAGCGGGGGCACAGATACGCAGTATTTT	CASSQDFGSGGTDTQYF
TRBD1	NA	TRBV13	TRBJ2-1	TGTGCCAGCAGCTCGACCCAGACAGGGGGCAGGTACAATGAGCAGTTCTTC	CASSSTQTGGRYNEQFF
NA	NA	TRBV30	TRBJ1-6	TGTGCCTGGAGTGTACAGGCTGGGGTTGGGTCACCCCTCCACTTT	CAWSVQAGVGSPLHF
TRBD2	once	TRBV12-5	TRBJ2-3	TGTGCTAGTGGTTTGGGCCGACTAGCGAGCACAGATACGCAGTATTTT	CASGLGRLASTDTQYF
NA	NA	TRBV10-3	TRBJ1-6	TGTGCCATCAGGGATCCAGACAGTCTGAATTCACCCCTCCACTTT	CAIRDPDSLNSPLHF